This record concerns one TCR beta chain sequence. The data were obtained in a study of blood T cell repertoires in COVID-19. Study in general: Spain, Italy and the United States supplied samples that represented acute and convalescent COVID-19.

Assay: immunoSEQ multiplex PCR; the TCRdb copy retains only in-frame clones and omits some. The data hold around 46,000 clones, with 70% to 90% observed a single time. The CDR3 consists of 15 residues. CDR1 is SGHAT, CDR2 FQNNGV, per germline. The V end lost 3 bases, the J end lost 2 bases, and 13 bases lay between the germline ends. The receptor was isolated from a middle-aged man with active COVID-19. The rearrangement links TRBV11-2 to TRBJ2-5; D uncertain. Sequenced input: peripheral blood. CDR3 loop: CASSFQFASQETQYF. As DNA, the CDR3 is TGTGCCAGCAGCTTCCAATTTGCGTCGCAAGAGACCCAGTACTTC.